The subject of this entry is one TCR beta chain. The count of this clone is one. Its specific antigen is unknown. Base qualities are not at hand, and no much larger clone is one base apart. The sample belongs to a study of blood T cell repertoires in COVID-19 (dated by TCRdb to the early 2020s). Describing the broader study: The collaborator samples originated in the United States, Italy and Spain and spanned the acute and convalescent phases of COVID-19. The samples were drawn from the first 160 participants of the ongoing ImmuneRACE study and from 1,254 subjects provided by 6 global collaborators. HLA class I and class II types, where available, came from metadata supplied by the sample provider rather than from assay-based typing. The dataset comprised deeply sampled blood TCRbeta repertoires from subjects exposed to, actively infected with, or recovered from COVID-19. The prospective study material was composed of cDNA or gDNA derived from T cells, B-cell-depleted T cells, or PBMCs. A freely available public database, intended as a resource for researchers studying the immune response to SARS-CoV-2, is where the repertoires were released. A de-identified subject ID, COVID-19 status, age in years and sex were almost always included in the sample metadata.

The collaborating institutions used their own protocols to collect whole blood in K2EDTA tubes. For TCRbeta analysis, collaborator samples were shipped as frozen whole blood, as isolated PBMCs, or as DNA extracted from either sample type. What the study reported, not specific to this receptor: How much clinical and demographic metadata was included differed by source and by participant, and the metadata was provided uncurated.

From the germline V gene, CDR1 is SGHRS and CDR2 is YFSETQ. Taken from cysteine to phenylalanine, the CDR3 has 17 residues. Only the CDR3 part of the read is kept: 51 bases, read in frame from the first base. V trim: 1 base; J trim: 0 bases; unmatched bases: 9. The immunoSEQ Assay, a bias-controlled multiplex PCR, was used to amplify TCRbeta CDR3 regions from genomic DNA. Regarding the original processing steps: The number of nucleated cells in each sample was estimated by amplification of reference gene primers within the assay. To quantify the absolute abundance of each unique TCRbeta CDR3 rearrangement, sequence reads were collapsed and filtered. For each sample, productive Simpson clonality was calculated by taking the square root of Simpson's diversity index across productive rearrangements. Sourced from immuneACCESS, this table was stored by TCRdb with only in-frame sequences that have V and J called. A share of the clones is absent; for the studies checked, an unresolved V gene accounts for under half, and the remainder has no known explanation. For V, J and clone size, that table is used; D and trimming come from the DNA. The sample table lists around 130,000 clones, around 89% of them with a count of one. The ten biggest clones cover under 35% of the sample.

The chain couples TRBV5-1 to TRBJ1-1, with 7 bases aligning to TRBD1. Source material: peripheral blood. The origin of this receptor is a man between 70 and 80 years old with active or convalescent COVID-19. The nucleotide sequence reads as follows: TGCGCCAGCAGCTTGTCCGGGACAGCCGCGATGAACACTGAAGCTTTCTTT. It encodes CASSLSGTAAMNTEAFF.